Listed below are T cell receptor beta chains from one sample, sequenced in a study of blood T cell repertoires in COVID-19. TCRdb's copy holds only in-frame clones and misses some; the assay was immunoSEQ multiplex PCR. The data show more than 350,000 clones, over 75% seen once. Specimen: PBMCs or T cells enriched from blood (not recorded which). Receptors were obtained from a woman in her late teens or twenties who had been exposed to COVID-19. Each CDR3 is given with its conserved first and last residue. The D gene is left open where the match is weak. Expanded clones are given a class, and other clones once, few, many or no size at all.

d_gene,v_gene,abundance,j_gene,CDR3aa,CDR3nt
.,TRBV28,once,TRBJ2-2,CASSTTRELFF,TGTGCCAGCAGTACAACCCGGGAGCTGTTTTTT
TRBD2,TRBV4-1,.,TRBJ2-5,CASSQAIAGASQETQYF,TGCGCCAGCAGCCAAGCCATAGCGGGGGCTTCCCAAGAGACCCAGTACTTC
.,TRBV28,.,TRBJ2-7,CASSPLSGIREQYF,TGTGCCAGCAGTCCTCTTTCCGGGATCCGTGAGCAGTACTTC
TRBD2,TRBV18,.,TRBJ2-1,CASSPPTSGYNEQFF,TGTGCCAGCTCACCACCTACTAGCGGCTACAATGAGCAGTTCTTC
.,TRBV6-5,.,TRBJ2-5,CASPPGYQETQYF,TGTGCCAGCCCCCCGGGGTACCAAGAGACCCAGTACTTC
TRBD1,TRBV7-7,once,TRBJ2-5,CASSPGQALGETQYF,TGTGCTAGCAGCCCCGGACAGGCCCTGGGAGAGACCCAGTACTTC
TRBD2,TRBV4-2,.,TRBJ2-7,CASSQDSGGGPQEQYF,TGTGCCAGCAGCCAAGATTCTGGCGGGGGGCCGCAGGAGCAGTACTTC
.,TRBV9,.,TRBJ2-7,CASSVFPDSSYEQYF,TGTGCCAGCAGCGTCTTTCCGGACAGTTCCTACGAGCAGTACTTC
TRBD2,TRBV7-2,.,TRBJ2-7,CASTLAGGEYEQYF,TGTGCCAGCACTTTAGCGGGGGGGGAGTACGAGCAGTACTTC
.,TRBV5-5,.,TRBJ2-7,CASSLSLSYEQYF,TGTGCCAGCAGCTTGTCACTATCTTACGAGCAGTACTTC
.,TRBV29-1,.,TRBJ1-1,CSVEDTMNTEAFF,TGCAGCGTTGAAGACACTATGAACACTGAAGCTTTCTTT
.,TRBV12-3/TRBV12-4,.,TRBJ2-3,CASSSGPDTQYF,TGTGCCAGCAGTTCGGGTCCAGATACGCAGTATTTT
TRBD2,TRBV9,.,TRBJ2-5,CASSRTSPETQYF,TGTGCCAGCTCAAGGACTAGCCCAGAGACCCAGTACTTC
TRBD1,TRBV6-2/TRBV6-3,.,TRBJ2-6,CASSYQTFRGPGANVLTF,TGTGCCAGCAGTTACCAAACCTTCAGGGGGCCTGGGGCCAACGTCCTGACTTTC
TRBD1,TRBV28,once,TRBJ2-3,CASSLQGATDTQYF,TGTGCCAGCAGTTTACAGGGGGCTACAGATACGCAGTATTTT
.,TRBV18,.,TRBJ1-1,CASSPDAYRNEAFF,TGTGCCAGCTCACCAGATGCATATAGAAATGAAGCTTTCTTT
.,TRBV18,once,TRBJ1-3,CASSPNSSGNTIYF,TGTGCCAGCTCGCCCAACAGCTCTGGAAACACCATATATTTT
.,TRBV7-2,.,TRBJ2-1,CASNPGGAGPQFF,TGTGCCAGCAATCCTGGGGGGGCAGGGCCCCAGTTCTTC
.,TRBV3-1/TRBV3-2,once,TRBJ1-3,CASSGRDSGNTIYF,TGTGCCAGCAGTGGACGGGACTCTGGAAACACCATATATTTT
.,TRBV6-1,.,TRBJ2-3,CASSVTNRILGTDTQYF,TGTGCCAGCAGTGTGACCAACAGGATCCTGGGCACAGATACGCAGTATTTT
TRBD1,TRBV24-1,.,TRBJ1-2,CATSDFFPTTGNYGYTF,TGTGCCACCAGTGATTTCTTTCCCACGACAGGGAACTATGGCTACACCTTC
.,TRBV12-2,.,TRBJ1-4,CASRLARQGGGEKLFF,TGTGCAAGTCGCTTAGCGCGTCAAGGGGGCGGTGAAAAACTGTTTTTT
TRBD1,TRBV5-8,.,TRBJ2-5,CASTLGRGPETQYF,TGTGCCAGCACCCTGGGTAGGGGGCCGGAGACCCAGTACTTC
TRBD1,TRBV2,.,TRBJ2-1,CASRTGGRDEQFF,TGTGCCAGCAGGACAGGGGGCAGGGATGAGCAGTTCTTC
.,TRBV6-5,.,TRBJ2-3,CASRSLTDTQYF,TGTGCCAGCAGGTCCTTAACAGATACGCAGTATTTT
.,TRBV4-3,.,TRBJ1-1,CASSQDGEGLGPEAFF,TGCGCCAGCAGCCAAGATGGGGAGGGCCTAGGACCTGAAGCTTTCTTT
TRBD2,TRBV15,.,TRBJ2-1,CATSREGLAGDNEQFF,TGTGCCACCAGCAGAGAGGGACTAGCGGGGGACAATGAGCAGTTCTTC
.,TRBV21-1,.,TRBJ2-7,CASSKLGTGGLRDEQYF,TGTGCCAGCAGCAAGTTGGGGACAGGGGGCCTGAGGGACGAGCAGTACTTC
TRBD2,TRBV4-1,.,TRBJ2-1,CASSQVWAVVAGARDEQFF,TGCGCCAGCAGCCAAGTTTGGGCGGTGGTTGCGGGAGCCAGGGATGAGCAGTTCTTC
.,TRBV5-1,few,TRBJ2-7,CASSLVVAPYEQYF,TGCGCCAGCAGCTTGGTGGTGGCTCCCTACGAGCAGTACTTC
TRBD2,TRBV10-1,.,TRBJ2-7,CASSETTSGRVYEQYF,TGCGCCAGCAGTGAGACGACTAGCGGGAGGGTATACGAGCAGTACTTC
TRBD1,TRBV28,.,TRBJ2-7,CASSLSGGATYEQYF,TGTGCCAGCAGTTTATCAGGGGGCGCAACCTACGAGCAGTACTTC
TRBD1,TRBV25-1,.,TRBJ1-4,CASRWTGGGGEKLFF,TGTGCCAGCAGATGGACAGGGGGCGGGGGTGAAAAACTGTTTTTT